Following are 17 T cell receptor beta chains from one sample sequenced in a study of vaccination and CD4 T cells after COVID-19. Treatment in this sample: approximately nine-day PBMC culture with coronavirus spike peptide pools or control peptides (ViraFEST assay). The unexposed donor provided CD4+ T cells, which were taken before the COVID-19 pandemic (2011-2018). The antigens for these receptors are not known. Cultured CD4+ T cell DNA was sequenced using the Oncomine TCR Beta short-read assay. Cultured CD4+ T cells were the source of extracted genomic DNA. TCRdb analysed the PCR reads with MiXCR anew, one entry per CDR3 protein. The repertoire has more than 8,500 distinct CDR3 sequences, under 45% of them found once; the top ten carry over 25%. Sequencing was done on a sample of CD4+ T cells from blood, cultured in vitro. These receptors were taken from a human donor in good health.

By sample share, this clonotype is medium-sized. The J gene is TRBJ1-1, the V gene TRBV20-1; D is ambiguous. Germline loops: CDR1 DFQATT, CDR2 SNEGSKA (reference sequence). The CDR3 extends over 15 amino acids. V gave up 6 bases and J gave up 4 bases, with 21 bases separating them. The CDR3: CSAPLLQLTGTEAFF. CDR3 DNA: TGCAGTGCCCCCCTACTACAGTTAACCGGCACTGAAGCTTTCTTT.

The chain recombines TRBV7-9 with TRBJ2-5; 7 bases are a match to TRBD2. Trimming removed 7 bases from V and 3 bases from J; junction bases left unmatched: 11. CDR1 is SEHNR, CDR2 FQNEAQ, per germline (reference sequence). CDR3 size: 15 residues. The CDR3 is CASINRQLAEETQYF. Written as DNA, the CDR3 is TGTGCCAGCATCAACCGTCAGCTAGCGGAAGAGACCCAGTACTTC.

In this sample, this clonotype is medium-sized. CDR3 bases: TGTGCCAGCAGTTGGACAGGGGCTCAAGATCAGCCCCAGCATTTT. Protein product: CASSWTGAQDQPQHF. The rearrangement joins TRBV6-5 to TRBJ1-5, with TRBD1 matching 9 bases. From germline, CDR1 is MNHEY and CDR2 SVGAGI. V gave up 4 bases and J gave up 5 bases; unmatched junction bases: 6. The CDR3 runs 15 residues.

V gene TRBV10-2 combines with J gene TRBJ2-7; D is ambiguous. This CDR3 is 12 amino acids long. Trimming removed 3 bases from V and 2 bases from J, with 5 bases in between. The germline V gene has CDR1 WSHSY and CDR2 SAAADI. The CDR3 region is CASSDITYEQYF. The CDR3 DNA reads TGCGCCAGCAGTGATATTACCTACGAGCAGTACTTC.

This chain joins TRBV10-3 and TRBJ2-3; 9 bases align to TRBD2. Germline assignment: CDR1 ENHRY and CDR2 SYGVKD. The CDR3 loop spans 16 amino acids. V shed 7 bases and J 4 bases; nucleotides not matched to a gene: 12. The CDR3 spells CAITRRREGHSDTQYF. The CDR3 bases are TGTGCCATCACTCGGCGGCGGGAGGGACACTCAGATACGCAGTATTTT.

This chain links TRBV6-4 with TRBJ2-1, with 10 bases fitting TRBD2. The trim removed 4 bases at V and 10 bases at J, leaving 10 bases unmatched. Germline-derived CDR1 and CDR2 are MRHNA and SNTAGT. The CDR3 has 15 amino acids. The CDR3 sequence is CASSAVAGGGGEQFF. DNA of the CDR3: TGTGCCAGCAGTGCCGTAGCGGGAGGCGGCGGGGAGCAGTTCTTC.

This clonotype turned up a few times. This chain joins TRBV7-2 and TRBJ2-7; the match to TRBD1 covers 7 bases. The CDR3 totals 15 residues. Looked up from germline, CDR1 is SGHTA and CDR2 is FQGNSA. Losses at the gene ends were 2 bases for V and 7 bases for J; bases not matched to a gene: 11. The CDR3 nucleotides read TGTGCCAGCAGCTTACCTCGACAGGGCCCTCGGGAGCAGTACTTC. Amino acids: CASSLPRQGPREQYF.

The chain carries TRBV20-1 and TRBJ2-1; no clear D gene. With 3 bases removed from V and 10 bases from J, the gap between germline ends came to 13 bases. Germline lookup yields CDR1 DFQATT and CDR2 SNEGSKA (reference sequence). There are 12 residues in the CDR3. The CDR3 region is CSARDPLREQFF. The DNA for the CDR3 is TGCAGTGCTAGGGACCCTCTAAGGGAGCAGTTCTTC.

In this sample, this clonotype turned up a few times. V is TRBV7-9 and J is TRBJ2-3; perhaps TRBD1 as D (6 bases). Germline values: CDR1 SEHNR, CDR2 FQNEAQ (reference sequence). This CDR3 spans 15 amino acids. The V gene lost 5 bases and the J gene lost 2 bases, with 14 bases spanning the gap. The CDR3 sequence: CASSRSGHNTDTQYF. The CDR3 DNA reads TGTGCCAGCAGCCGCTCGGGACACAACACAGATACGCAGTATTTT.

This clonotype was counted a few times. The chain uses TRBV20-1 and TRBJ2-7, with 7 bases identical to TRBD1. This CDR3 has 16 residues. Germline CDR1 and CDR2: DFQATT and SNEGSKA (reference sequence). Unmatched junction bases numbered 8, after V lost 0 bases and J lost 0 bases. This CDR3 is CSARDLTGVYSYEQYF. The CDR3 DNA is TGCAGTGCTAGAGATCTAACAGGGGTCTACTCCTACGAGCAGTACTTC.

This clonotype occurred a few times. The chain combines TRBV10-2 with TRBJ2-3; D remains ambiguous. V was shortened by 0 bases and J by 2 bases, with 3 bases between the two germline ends. Looked up from germline, CDR1 is WSHSY and CDR2 is SAAADI. This CDR3 is 13 amino acids long. The CDR3 bases are TGCGCCAGCAGTGAGTCGTACACAGATACGCAGTATTTT. It encodes CASSESYTDTQYF.

J is TRBJ2-7 and V is TRBV6-5; 7 positions match TRBD2. V shed 4 bases and J 2 bases; nucleotides not matched to a gene: 11. CDR3 length: 16 amino acids. From germline, CDR1 is MNHEY and CDR2 SVGAGI. CDR3 nucleotide sequence: TGTGCCAGCAGTTCTAACACGGGAGGCGGGACCTACGAGCAGTACTTC. It specifies CASSSNTGGGTYEQYF.

The chain has TRBV2 and TRBJ2-2; D is uncertain. The CDR3 runs to 14 residues. Germline assignment: CDR1 SNHLY and CDR2 FYNNEI. The ends were cut back, 4 bases at V and 2 bases at J, with 8 bases in the middle. The DNA for the CDR3 is TGTGCCAGCAGTGCCGGCGCCAACACCGGGGAGCTGTTTTTT. This sequence encodes CASSAGANTGELFF.

V and J are TRBV2 and TRBJ2-7; D is unresolved. The germline V gene has CDR1 SNHLY and CDR2 FYNNEI. The CDR3 has 12 amino acids. The V gene lost 5 bases and the J gene lost 3 bases, with 8 bases spanning the gap. CDR3 in DNA: TGTGCCAGCAGTATAACAGACTACGAGCAGTACTTC. Protein sequence: CASSITDYEQYF. Variable domain in full (rest from reference TRBV2 and TRBJ2-7): EPEVTQTPSHQVTQMGQEVILRCVPISNHLYFYWYRQILGQKVEFLVSFYNNEISEKSEIFDDQFSVERPDGSNFTLKIRSTKLEDSAMYFCASSITDYEQYFGPGTRLTVT.

A few counts support this clonotype. This CDR3 reads CASKSSYNSPLHF. Written as DNA, the CDR3 is TGTGCCAGCAAGAGCTCCTATAATTCACCCCTCCACTTT. The rearrangement uses TRBV25-1 and TRBJ1-6; D is uncertain. CDR1 is MGHDK, CDR2 SYGVNS, per germline. The CDR3 totals 13 residues. V lost 7 bases to trimming and J lost 0 bases, with 4 bases between them.

This chain uses TRBV2 with TRBJ2-7; 8 bases match TRBD1. This CDR3 is 15 amino acids long. J gave up 2 bases and V 7 bases, and 10 bases lay outside the gene matches. CDR1 SNHLY and CDR2 FYNNEI come from the germline V gene. CDR3 nucleotides: TGTGCCAGCAAAACTTCCGGGACAGGTGCCTACGAGCAGTACTTC. It specifies CASKTSGTGAYEQYF.

This clonotype was seen a handful of times. This chain uses TRBV2 with TRBJ2-7; D might be TRBD2 (5 bases). CDR1 SNHLY and CDR2 FYNNEI come from the germline V gene. Trimming cost V 4 bases and J 5 bases, with 12 bases left between them. The CDR3 sequence is 13 residues long. The CDR3 coding sequence is TGTGCCAGCAGTGCCTGGGCGGGCCACGAGCAGTACTTC. Translating gives CASSAWAGHEQYF.